These T cell receptor beta chains were read from a single sample in a study of shared T cell receptors in the human thymus. Method: immunoSEQ multiplex PCR; TCRdb's copy keeps in-frame clones and lacks some. The sample records more than 550,000 clones, around 87% being singletons. The same sample was also studied in work on human thymus T cells.

Sequencing was carried out using thymocytes. These TCRs come from a boy younger than two with a congenital heart defect. The CDR3 runs from the conserved cysteine through the conserved F or W. The D gene is left open where the match is weak. Some rows mark clone size as missing; the rest say once, few, many or name a class of expanded clone.

J gene,V gene,clone size,D gene,CDR3 DNA,CDR3 protein
TRBJ1-2,TRBV7-2,-,TRBD1,TGTGCCAGCAGCTACAGAGACAGGGATGGCTACACCTTC,CASSYRDRDGYTF
TRBJ2-3,TRBV30,-,TRBD2,TGTGCCTGGAAGGGGGTGCGGGGGGCCAGCACAGATACGCAGTATTTT,CAWKGVRGASTDTQYF
TRBJ1-1,TRBV5-1,-,-,TGCGCCAGCAGCTTGGGGGGGCAGGTTGTGACTGAAGCTTTCTTT,CASSLGGQVVTEAFF
TRBJ1-5,TRBV19,-,-,TGTGCCAGTAGTATTAAGCGTAGAAACAATCAGCCCCAGCATTTT,CASSIKRRNNQPQHF
TRBJ2-7,TRBV29-1,-,-,TGCAGCGTTCGCAGTTCCTCCTACGAGCAGTACTTC,CSVRSSSYEQYF
TRBJ2-1,TRBV5-1,-,TRBD2,TGCGCCAGCAGCTTGGCCCAGGATAGATGGACTAGCGGGAATGAGCAGTTCTTC,CASSLAQDRWTSGNEQFF
TRBJ1-1,TRBV29-1,-,TRBD1,TGCAGCGCCTTGGACAGGGGCAACACTGAAGCTTTCTTT,CSALDRGNTEAFF
TRBJ2-2,TRBV9,-,-,TGTGCCAGCAGGGGAGTAGCGAACACCGGGGAGCTGTTTTTT,CASRGVANTGELFF
TRBJ2-7,TRBV10-3,-,TRBD1,TGTGCCATCAGTGAGGGGGACAGGGCCTACGAGCAGTACTTC,CAISEGDRAYEQYF
TRBJ2-1,TRBV4-3,-,TRBD2,TGCGCCAGCAGCCAAGGGGGACTAGCGCAAGGGAATGAGCAGTTCTTC,CASSQGGLAQGNEQFF
TRBJ2-3,TRBV28,-,-,TGTGCCAGCAGTTCCCCGAGGGCCAAAGATACGCAGTATTTT,CASSSPRAKDTQYF
TRBJ1-6,TRBV28,few,TRBD1,TGTGCCAGCAGTTTGGACAGGGGTTCACCCCTCCACTTT,CASSLDRGSPLHF
TRBJ2-1,TRBV4-3,once,TRBD2,TGCGCCAGCAGCCAAGAGCTAGCGGGAGAATATGAGCAGTTCTTC,CASSQELAGEYEQFF
TRBJ2-1,TRBV28,-,TRBD2,TGTGCCAGCAGTTTACTCCGGACTACCGGGACTAGCGGCAAAAATGAGCAGTTCTTC,CASSLLRTTGTSGKNEQFF
TRBJ2-3,TRBV18,-,TRBD1,TGTGCCAGCTCATCCGCACCAGGGGGCAGAGATACGCAGTATTTT,CASSSAPGGRDTQYF
TRBJ1-2,TRBV5-5,-,-,TGTGCCAGCAGCTTGGCCGAAGCGGGGGCAGGAATTTTTGGCTACACCTTC,CASSLAEAGAGIFGYTF
TRBJ1-6,TRBV2,-,-,TGTGCCAGCAGTGACGGGTTCTATAATTCCCCCCTCCACTTT,CASSDGFYNSPLHF
TRBJ2-7,TRBV18,-,-,TGTGCCAGCTCACCAGAGGTCTCTAACGAGCAGTACTTC,CASSPEVSNEQYF
TRBJ1-2,TRBV28,once,-,TGTGCCAGCAGTTTAGGGGCAGACTATGGCTACACCTTC,CASSLGADYGYTF
TRBJ2-7,TRBV28,-,-,TGTGCCAGCAGTTTTGCCCCAGGGTCAGCGCGAAGCTACGAGCAGTACTTC,CASSFAPGSARSYEQYF
TRBJ1-5,TRBV5-6,-,-,TGTGCCAGCAGCTCAGCAGGAGTCCCGGAGGGGAAACAGCCCCAGCATTTT,CASSSAGVPEGKQPQHF
TRBJ2-3,TRBV4-3,-,-,TGCGCCAGCAGCCAAAGTCTCCACAGACGCACAGATACGCAGTATTTT,CASSQSLHRRTDTQYF
TRBJ2-5,TRBV27,-,TRBD1,TGTGCCACTAAGGAGAGGACAGGCCTGGGGCAAGAGACCCAGTACTTC,CATKERTGLGQETQYF
TRBJ2-7,TRBV10-3,-,-,TGTGCCATCAGTGAGTCGGTCCAGGGGTTATTGAGTGGCGAGCAGTACTTC,CAISESVQGLLSGEQYF
TRBJ1-5,TRBV15,-,TRBD1,TGTGCCACCAGCTCTCCCTGGACAGGGTGGGATCAGCCCCAGCATTTT,CATSSPWTGWDQPQHF
TRBJ1-4,TRBV28,-,TRBD1,TGTGCCAGCAGTCCCCGACAGGGGGCGCGGGGTGAAAAACTGTTTTTT,CASSPRQGARGEKLFF
TRBJ2-2,TRBV2,-,TRBD1,TGTGCCGAACGGACAGGGCGTAACACCGGGGAGCTGTTTTTT,CAERTGRNTGELFF
TRBJ1-1,TRBV2,-,-,TGTGCCAGCAGTGAAAGTGCCAGGGAAGCTTTCTTT,CASSESAREAFF
TRBJ2-2,TRBV11-2,-,-,TGTGCCAGCAGCTCCCTTGTTGACACCGGGGAGCTGTTTTTT,CASSSLVDTGELFF
TRBJ2-2,TRBV6-1,once,-,TGTGCCAGCATACTTCACGGGGAGCTGTTTTTT,CASILHGELFF
TRBJ1-5,TRBV4-3,-,TRBD1,TGCGCCAGCAGCCAAGACCGGGACAGGGGCAATCAGCCCCAGCATTTT,CASSQDRDRGNQPQHF